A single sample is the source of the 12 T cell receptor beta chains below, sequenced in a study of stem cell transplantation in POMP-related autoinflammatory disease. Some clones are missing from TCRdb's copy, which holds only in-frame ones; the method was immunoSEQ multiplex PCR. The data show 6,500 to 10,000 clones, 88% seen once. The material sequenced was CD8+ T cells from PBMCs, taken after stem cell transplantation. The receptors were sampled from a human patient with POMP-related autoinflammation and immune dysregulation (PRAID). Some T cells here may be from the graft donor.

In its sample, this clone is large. CDR3: CASSQGALSNYGYTF. For the CDR3, the DNA is TGTGCCAGCAGCCAAGGGGCCCTCTCCAACTATGGCTACACCTTC. The chain uses TRBV4-2 and TRBJ1-2; the D is unclear. Looked up from germline, CDR1 is LGHNA and CDR2 is YNFKEQ. The V end was cut by 1 base, the J end by 2 bases, with 11 bases between. CDR3 length: 15 amino acids.

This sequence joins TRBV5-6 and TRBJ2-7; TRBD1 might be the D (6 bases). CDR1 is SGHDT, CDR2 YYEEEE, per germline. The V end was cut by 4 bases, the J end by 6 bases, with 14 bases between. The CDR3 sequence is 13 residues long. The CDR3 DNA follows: TGTGCCAGCAGCATAACTACAGGGTTCGAGCAGTACTTC. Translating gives CASSITTGFEQYF.

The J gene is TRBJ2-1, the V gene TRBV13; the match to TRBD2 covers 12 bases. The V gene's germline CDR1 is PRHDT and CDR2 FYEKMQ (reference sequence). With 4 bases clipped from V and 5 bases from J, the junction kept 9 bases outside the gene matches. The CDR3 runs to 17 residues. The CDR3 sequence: CASSSGLAGPPDNEQFF. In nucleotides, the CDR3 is TGTGCCAGCAGCTCGGGACTAGCGGGCCCCCCCGACAATGAGCAGTTCTTC.

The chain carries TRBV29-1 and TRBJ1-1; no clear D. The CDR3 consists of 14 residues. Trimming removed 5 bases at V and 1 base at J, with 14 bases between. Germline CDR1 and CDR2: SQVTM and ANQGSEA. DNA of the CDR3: TGCAGCGTTAGAGAAGGACCCAGGAACACTGAAGCTTTCTTT. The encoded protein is CSVREGPRNTEAFF.

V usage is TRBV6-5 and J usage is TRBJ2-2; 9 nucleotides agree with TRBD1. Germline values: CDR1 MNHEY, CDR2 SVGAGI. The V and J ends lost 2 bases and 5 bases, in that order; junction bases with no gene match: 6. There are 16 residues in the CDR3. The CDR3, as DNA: TGTGCCAGCAGTTACGAAAGGGACAGGGAGACCGGGGAGCTGTTTTTT. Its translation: CASSYERDRETGELFF.

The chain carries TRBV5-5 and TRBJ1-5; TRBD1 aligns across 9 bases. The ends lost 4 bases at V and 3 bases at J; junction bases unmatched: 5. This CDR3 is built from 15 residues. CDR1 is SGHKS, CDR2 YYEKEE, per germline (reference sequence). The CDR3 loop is CASSLTGGFNQPQHF. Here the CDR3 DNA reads TGTGCCAGCAGCCTGACAGGGGGATTCAATCAGCCCCAGCATTTT. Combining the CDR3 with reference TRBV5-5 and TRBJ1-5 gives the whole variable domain DAGVTQSPTHLIKTRGQQVTLRCSPISGHKSVSWYQQVLGQGPQFIFQYYEKEERGRGNFPDRFSARQFPNYSSELNVNALLLGDSALYLCASSLTGGFNQPQHFGDGTRLSIL.

CDR3 loop: CASSPGQQNQPQHF. Here the CDR3 DNA reads TGTGCCAGTAGTCCAGGACAGCAGAATCAGCCCCAGCATTTT. The chain has TRBV19 and TRBJ1-5; the D gene is possibly TRBD1 (6 bases). This CDR3 comprises 14 residues. V was pared by 5 bases and J by 4 bases, with 12 bases between. Germline CDR1 and CDR2: LNHDA and SQIVND (reference sequence).

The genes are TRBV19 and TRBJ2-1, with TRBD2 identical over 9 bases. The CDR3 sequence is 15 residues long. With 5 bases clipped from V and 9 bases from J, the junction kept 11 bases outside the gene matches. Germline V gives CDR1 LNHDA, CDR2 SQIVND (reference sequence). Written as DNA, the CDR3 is TGTGCCAGTAGTGTCTCCGGGACTAGCTGGGTTGAGCAGTTCTTC. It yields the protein CASSVSGTSWVEQFF.

The CDR3 reads CASSPAGSDNSPLHF. The DNA of the CDR3 is TGTGCCAGCAGTCCGGCAGGGTCCGATAATTCACCCCTCCACTTT. The genes are TRBV27 and TRBJ1-6; weak D call: TRBD1 (5 bases). V was cut by 5 bases and J by 5 bases, with 13 bases left in between. CDR1 is MNHEY, CDR2 SMNVEV, per germline (reference sequence). There are 15 residues in the CDR3.

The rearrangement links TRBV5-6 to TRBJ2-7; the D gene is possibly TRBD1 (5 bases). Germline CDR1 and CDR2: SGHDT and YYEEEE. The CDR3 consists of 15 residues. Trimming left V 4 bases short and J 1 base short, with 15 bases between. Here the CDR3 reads CASSVQGAPSYEQYF. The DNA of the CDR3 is TGTGCCAGCAGCGTGCAGGGTGCTCCGTCCTACGAGCAGTACTTC. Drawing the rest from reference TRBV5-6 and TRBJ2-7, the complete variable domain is DAGVTQSPTHLIKTRGQQVTLRCSPKSGHDTVSWYQQALGQGPQFIFQYYEEEERQRGNFPDRFSGHQFPNYSSELNVNALLLGDSALYLCASSVQGAPSYEQYFGPGTRLTVT.

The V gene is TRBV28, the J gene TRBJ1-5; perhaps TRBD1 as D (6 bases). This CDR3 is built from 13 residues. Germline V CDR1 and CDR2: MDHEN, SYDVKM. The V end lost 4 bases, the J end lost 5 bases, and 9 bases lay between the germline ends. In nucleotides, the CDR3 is TGTGCCAGCAGTTCCGAGGGGGATCAGCCCCAGCATTTT. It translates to CASSSEGDQPQHF.

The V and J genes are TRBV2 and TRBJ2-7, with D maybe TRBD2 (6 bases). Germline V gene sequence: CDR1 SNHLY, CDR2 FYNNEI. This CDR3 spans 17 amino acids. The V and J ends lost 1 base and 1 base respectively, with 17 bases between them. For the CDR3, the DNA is TGTGCCAGCAGTGAAGAAGGATGGGGACTGCTATCCTACGAGCAGTACTTC. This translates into CASSEEGWGLLSYEQYF.